These 9 T cell receptor beta chains share one sample of origin, sequenced in a study of blood T cells in healthy people across ages. The use of a sample-barcoded 5' primer and a J-beta primer mix characterized a second PCR of about 7 to 12 cycles. From the 5' RACE reads, TCRdb called clonotypes with MiXCR, one entry per CDR3 protein. The repertoire consists of about 640,000 distinct CDR3 sequences, with approximately 50% occurring once and the leading ten covering about two fifths. The sequencing input was blood. These receptors all stem from a man between 60 and 75 years old in good health.

The V gene is TRBV6-1, the J gene TRBJ2-1; 10 nucleotides agree with TRBD1. Germline trimming cut 6 bases from V and 9 bases from J; bases unmatched to any gene: 14. CDR3 length equals 16 residues. Looked up from germline, CDR1 is MNHNS and CDR2 is SASEGT. The chain's CDR3 is CASRNPGQGILGEQFF. CDR3 nucleotide sequence: TGTGCCAGCAGAAACCCGGGACAGGGGATTTTGGGTGAGCAGTTCTTC.

The chain is built from TRBV2 and TRBJ1-5; tentative D call: TRBD1 (6 bases). Germline V lookup: CDR1 SNHLY, CDR2 FYNNEI. The CDR3 has 15 residues. Trimming shortened V by 5 bases and J by 4 bases, and 15 bases separated the two germline ends. The CDR3 here is CASSMGAPSNQPQHF. The DNA for the CDR3 is TGTGCCAGCAGTATGGGGGCCCCTAGTAATCAGCCCCAGCATTTT.

The chain employs TRBV3-1 and TRBJ1-4, with TRBD1 matching 7 bases. With 4 bases clipped from V and 0 bases from J, the junction kept 5 bases outside the gene matches. This CDR3 is 16 amino acids long. The germline V gene encodes CDR1 LGHDT and CDR2 YNNKEL (reference sequence). CDR3 amino acids: CASSPQGTATNEKLFF. CDR3 nucleotide sequence: TGTGCCAGCAGCCCTCAGGGGACAGCAACTAATGAAAAACTGTTTTTT.

This clonotype was seen a handful of times. This chain connects TRBV13 to TRBJ2-3, with TRBD2 matching 7 bases. CDR1 and CDR2 (germline): PRHDT, FYEKMQ (reference sequence). V lost 5 bases and J lost 2; bases outside the gene matches: 4. CDR3 length: 14 residues. CDR3 DNA: TGTGCCAGCAGCGGGGGAGGGTCCACAGATACGCAGTATTTT. This sequence encodes CASSGGGSTDTQYF.

The chain combines TRBV7-9 with TRBJ1-2; possible D gene TRBD1, 5 bases. Deletions cut 5 bases from V and 8 bases from J, with 15 bases between. Germline V gives CDR1 SEHNR, CDR2 FQNEAQ (reference sequence). The CDR3 loop spans 13 amino acids. CDR3 sequence reads: CASSQSGTGGYTF. DNA of the CDR3: TGTGCCAGCAGCCAGTCGGGGACGGGAGGCTACACCTTC.

Turning to this clonotype: One end of the junction varies from germline; a read error may be responsible. The chain couples TRBV15 to TRBJ2-3; weak D call: TRBD2 (6 bases). There are 19 residues in the CDR3. In germline, CDR1 is LNHNV, CDR2 YYDKDF (reference sequence). DNA for the CDR3: TGTGCCGCCAGCAGAGATAGTGGACGCCTGGCGGGGTTCGCAGATACGCAGTATTTT. It codes for CAASRDSGRLAGFADTQYF. The variable domain in full, completed from reference TRBV15 and TRBJ2-3, reads DAMVIQNPRYQVTQFGKPVTLSCSQTLNHNVMYWYQQKSSQAPKLLFHYYDKDFNNEADTPDNFQSRRPNTSFCFLDIRSPGLGDTAMYLCAASRDSGRLAGFADTQYFGPGTRLTVL.

The V gene is TRBV6-5, the J gene TRBJ2-3; the D call may be TRBD1 or TRBD2 (5 bases each). Germline assignment: CDR1 MNHEY and CDR2 SVGAGI. Between the trimmed V and J ends, which lost 0 bases and 1 base, there was a span of 11 bases. This CDR3 contains 16 residues. CDR3 residues: CASSYSGLARTDTQYF. CDR3 coding DNA: TGTGCCAGCAGTTACTCGGGGCTAGCCCGCACAGATACGCAGTATTTT.

The rearrangement links TRBV18 to TRBJ2-1, with 14 nucleotides matching TRBD2. V lost 5 bases, J lost 7 bases, and 13 bases stayed unmatched. Germline V gene sequence: CDR1 KGHSH, CDR2 LQKENI. This CDR3 comprises 18 residues. CDR3 DNA sequence: TGTGCCAGCTCAAAGGACTCGACTAGCGGGGGGGCCGTGAATGAGCAGTTCTTC. Encoded protein: CASSKDSTSGGAVNEQFF. Full variable domain (remainder filled in from reference TRBV18 and TRBJ2-1): NAGVMQNPRHLVRRRGQEARLRCSPMKGHSHVYWYRQLPEEGLKFMVYLQKENIIDESGMPKERFSAEFPKEGPSILRIQQVVRGDSAAYFCASSKDSTSGGAVNEQFFGPGTRLTVL.

The J gene is TRBJ1-1, the V gene TRBV28, with D maybe TRBD1 (6 bases). CDR3 length equals 12 residues. The V gene lost 8 bases and the J gene lost 3 bases, with 10 bases spanning the gap. CDR1 and CDR2 (germline): MDHEN, SYDVKM. The CDR3 here is CASQQGYTEAFF. As DNA, the CDR3 is TGTGCCAGCCAACAGGGATACACTGAAGCTTTCTTT.